Sequencing of this T cell receptor beta chain was carried out in a study of cytomegalovirus exposure and HLA in healthy donors. General study findings and limits: The study recorded some 160 TCR beta chains that were cytomegalovirus-associated. Cytomegalovirus status, reportedly, was diagnosed with high specificity and sensitivity by the classifier.

This CDR3 comprises 17 residues. CDR1 is SGDLS and CDR2 is YYNGEE in the germline V gene. With 4 bases clipped from V and 4 bases from J, the junction kept 11 bases outside the gene matches. Concerning this clone itself: Its antigen is unidentified.

Some clones are missing from TCRdb's copy, which holds only in-frame ones; the method was immunoSEQ multiplex PCR. The sample shows 180,000 or so clones, approximately 90% of them seen only once. This chain connects TRBV9 to TRBJ1-4, with 9 bases fitting TRBD1. Sequencing input: PBMCs. The sequence was obtained from a woman between 25 and 40 years old in good health and CMV-seronegative. The CDR3 DNA sequence: TGTGCCAGCAGCATACAACAGGGGGCCGGGGGTAATGAAAAACTGTTTTTT. This codes for CASSIQQGAGGNEKLFF.